These 3 T cell receptor beta chains were sequenced from one sample in a study of T cells after yellow fever vaccination. TCRdb reprocessed the 5' RACE reads with MiXCR, giving one entry per CDR3 protein. The table shows around 320,000 distinct CDR3 sequences, with 9.5% to 12% occurring only once. Source: CD4+ T cells sorted from PBMCs, taken 45 days after the yellow fever booster vaccination. All receptors come from a young man who received the YFV17D yellow fever vaccine.

This clonotype has a count of ten or more. V is TRBV5-1 and J is TRBJ1-1; unclear D gene. The CDR3 covers 13 residues. Deletions cut 0 bases from V and 4 bases from J, with 7 bases between. Germline assignment: CDR1 SGHRS and CDR2 YFSETQ. The CDR3 spells CASSLVEGTEAFF. CDR3 nucleotide sequence: TGCGCCAGCAGCTTGGTCGAGGGCACTGAAGCTTTCTTT.

V usage is TRBV6-2 or TRBV6-3 and J usage is TRBJ1-1; 7 nucleotides line up with TRBD1. The CDR3 extends over 13 amino acids. Trimming at V came to 7 bases and at J to 11 bases, leaving 13 bases not matched to a gene. Germline CDR1 reads MNHEY; CDR2 reads SVGEGT. CDR3 loop: CASTRGTALRAFF. CDR3 bases: TGTGCCAGCACCAGGGGGACTGCCCTTCGGGCTTTCTTT.

This clonotype was seen a handful of times. This sequence joins TRBV7-6 and TRBJ2-3, with a weak D call TRBD2 (6 bases). The V gene's germline CDR1 is SGHVS and CDR2 FNYEAQ. The CDR3 runs to 15 residues. Trimming stripped 2 bases from V and 0 bases from J, with 9 bases between. CDR3 in amino acids: CASSLWGLSTDTQYF. The CDR3 coding sequence is TGTGCCAGCAGCTTATGGGGACTGAGCACAGATACGCAGTATTTT. Combining the CDR3 with reference TRBV7-6 and TRBJ2-3 gives the whole variable domain GAGVSQSPRYKVTKRGQDVALRCDPISGHVSLYWYRQALGQGPEFLTYFNYEAQQDKSGLPNDRFSAERPEGSISTLTIQRTEQRDSAMYRCASSLWGLSTDTQYFGPGTRLTVL.